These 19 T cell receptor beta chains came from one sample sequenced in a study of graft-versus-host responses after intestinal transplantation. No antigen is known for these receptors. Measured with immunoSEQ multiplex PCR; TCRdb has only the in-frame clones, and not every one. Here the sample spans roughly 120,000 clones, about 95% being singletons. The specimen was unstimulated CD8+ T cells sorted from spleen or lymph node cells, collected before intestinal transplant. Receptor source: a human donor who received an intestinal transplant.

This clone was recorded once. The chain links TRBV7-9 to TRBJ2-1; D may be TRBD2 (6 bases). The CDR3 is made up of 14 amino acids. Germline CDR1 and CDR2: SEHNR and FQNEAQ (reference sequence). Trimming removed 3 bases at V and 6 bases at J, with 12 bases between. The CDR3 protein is CASSFGTLSNEQFF. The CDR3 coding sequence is TGTGCCAGCAGCTTCGGGACTTTATCCAATGAGCAGTTCTTC.

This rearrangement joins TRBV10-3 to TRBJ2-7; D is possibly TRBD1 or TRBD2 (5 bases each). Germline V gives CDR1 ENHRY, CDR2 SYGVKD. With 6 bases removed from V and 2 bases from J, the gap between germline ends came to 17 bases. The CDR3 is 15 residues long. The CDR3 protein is CAISSAGTETYEQYF. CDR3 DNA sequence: TGTGCCATCAGCTCCGCCGGGACCGAGACCTACGAGCAGTACTTC.

CDR3 region: CASSLGTSGRTDTQYF. The CDR3 DNA is TGTGCCAGCAGCTTAGGGACTAGCGGGAGGACAGATACGCAGTATTTT. This chain connects TRBV11-2 to TRBJ2-3; 14 nucleotides agree with TRBD2. Losses at the gene ends were 1 base for V and 3 bases for J; bases not matched to a gene: 0. The CDR3 is 16 amino acids. Germline CDR1 and CDR2: SGHAT and FQNNGV.

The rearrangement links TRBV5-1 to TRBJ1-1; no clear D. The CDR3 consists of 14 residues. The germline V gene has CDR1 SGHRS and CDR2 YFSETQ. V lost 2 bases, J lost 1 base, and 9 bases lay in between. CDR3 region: CASSLEGRNTEAFF. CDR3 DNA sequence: TGCGCCAGCAGCTTAGAGGGCAGGAACACTGAAGCTTTCTTT.

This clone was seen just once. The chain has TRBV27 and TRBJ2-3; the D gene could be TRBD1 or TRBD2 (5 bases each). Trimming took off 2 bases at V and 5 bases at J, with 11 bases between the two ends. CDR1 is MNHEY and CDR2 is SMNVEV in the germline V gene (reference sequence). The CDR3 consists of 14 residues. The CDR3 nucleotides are TGTGCCAGCAGTTTACTGGGGGAAGAAGATACGCAGTATTTT. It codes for CASSLLGEEDTQYF.

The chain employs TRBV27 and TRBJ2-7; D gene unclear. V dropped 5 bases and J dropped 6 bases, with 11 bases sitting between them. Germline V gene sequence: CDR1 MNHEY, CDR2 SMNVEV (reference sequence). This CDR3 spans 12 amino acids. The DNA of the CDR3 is TGTGCCAGCAGTCCCCTTACCGGCGAGCAGTACTTC. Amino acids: CASSPLTGEQYF.

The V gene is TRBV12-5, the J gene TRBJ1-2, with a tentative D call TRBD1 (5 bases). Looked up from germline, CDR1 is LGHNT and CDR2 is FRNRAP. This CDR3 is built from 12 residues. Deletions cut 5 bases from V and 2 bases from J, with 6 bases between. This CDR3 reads CASGDRNYGYTF. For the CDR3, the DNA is TGTGCTAGTGGTGACAGAAACTATGGCTACACCTTC.

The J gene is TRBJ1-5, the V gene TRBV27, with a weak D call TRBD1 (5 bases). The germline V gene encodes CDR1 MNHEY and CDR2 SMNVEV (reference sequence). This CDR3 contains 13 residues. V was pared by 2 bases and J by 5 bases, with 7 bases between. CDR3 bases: TGTGCCAGCAGTTTAGGGGGGTATCAGCCCCAGCATTTT. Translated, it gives CASSLGGYQPQHF.

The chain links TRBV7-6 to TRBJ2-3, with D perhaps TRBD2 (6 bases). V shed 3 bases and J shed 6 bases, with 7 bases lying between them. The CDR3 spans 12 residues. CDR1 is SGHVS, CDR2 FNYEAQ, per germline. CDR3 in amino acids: CASSLGRDTQYF. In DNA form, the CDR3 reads TGTGCCAGCAGCTTGGGGAGGGATACGCAGTATTTT.

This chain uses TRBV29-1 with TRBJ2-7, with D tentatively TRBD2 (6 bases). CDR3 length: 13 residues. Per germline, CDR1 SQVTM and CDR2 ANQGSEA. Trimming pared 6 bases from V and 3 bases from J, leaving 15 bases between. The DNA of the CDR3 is TGCAGCGTCATCGGGGACTCGGGCTACGAGCAGTACTTC. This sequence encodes CSVIGDSGYEQYF.

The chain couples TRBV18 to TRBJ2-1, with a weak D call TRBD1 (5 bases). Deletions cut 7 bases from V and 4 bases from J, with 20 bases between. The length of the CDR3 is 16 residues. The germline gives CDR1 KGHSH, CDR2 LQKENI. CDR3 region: CASFPRSDSPYNEQFF. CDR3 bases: TGTGCCAGCTTCCCTCGAAGCGACAGTCCTTACAATGAGCAGTTCTTC.

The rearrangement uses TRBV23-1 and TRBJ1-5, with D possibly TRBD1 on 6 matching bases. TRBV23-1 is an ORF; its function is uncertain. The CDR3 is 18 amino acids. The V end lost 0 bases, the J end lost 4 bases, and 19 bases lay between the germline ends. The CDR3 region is CASSQSRDTSQGNQPQHF. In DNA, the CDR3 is TGCGCCAGCAGTCAATCGCGGGACACCTCCCAGGGTAATCAGCCCCAGCATTTT.

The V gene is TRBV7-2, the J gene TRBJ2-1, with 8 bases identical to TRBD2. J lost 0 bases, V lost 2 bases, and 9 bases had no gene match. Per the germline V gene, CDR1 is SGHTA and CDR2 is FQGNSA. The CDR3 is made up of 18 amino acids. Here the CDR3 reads CASSLLAGLLSSYNEQFF. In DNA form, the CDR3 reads TGTGCCAGCAGCTTATTAGCGGGGCTACTTAGCTCCTACAATGAGCAGTTCTTC.

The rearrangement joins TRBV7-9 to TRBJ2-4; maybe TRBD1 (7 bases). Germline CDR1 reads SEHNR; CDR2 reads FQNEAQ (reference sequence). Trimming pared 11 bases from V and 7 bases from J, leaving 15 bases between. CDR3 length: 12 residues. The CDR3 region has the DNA TGTGCCGGAGAGGGGGCGGGGAACATTCAGTACTTC. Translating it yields CAGEGAGNIQYF.

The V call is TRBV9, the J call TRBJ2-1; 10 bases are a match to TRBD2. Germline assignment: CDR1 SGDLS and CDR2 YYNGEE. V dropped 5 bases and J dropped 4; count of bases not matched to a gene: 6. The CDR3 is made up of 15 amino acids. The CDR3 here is CASSSSGRGYNEQFF. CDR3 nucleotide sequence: TGTGCCAGCAGTTCTAGCGGGAGAGGGTACAATGAGCAGTTCTTC.

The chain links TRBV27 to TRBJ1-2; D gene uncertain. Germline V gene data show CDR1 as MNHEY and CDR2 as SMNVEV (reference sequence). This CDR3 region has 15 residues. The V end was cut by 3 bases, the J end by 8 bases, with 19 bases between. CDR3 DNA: TGTGCCAGCAGTTTGGGAGCCGCGGGCGGCGGGGGCTACACCTTC. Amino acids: CASSLGAAGGGGYTF.

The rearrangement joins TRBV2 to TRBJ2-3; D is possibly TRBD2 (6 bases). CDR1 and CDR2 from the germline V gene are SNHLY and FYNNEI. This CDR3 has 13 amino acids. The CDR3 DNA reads TGTGTCCTGCGGGGCAGGGTTGGAGATACGCAGTATTTT. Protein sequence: CVLRGRVGDTQYF.

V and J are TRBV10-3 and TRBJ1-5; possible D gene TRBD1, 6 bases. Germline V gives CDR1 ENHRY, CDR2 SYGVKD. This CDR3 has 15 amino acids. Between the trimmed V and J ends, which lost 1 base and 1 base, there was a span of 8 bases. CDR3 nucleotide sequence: TGTGCCATCAGTGAGTTAGGGGGAAGCAATCAGCCCCAGCATTTT. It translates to CAISELGGSNQPQHF.

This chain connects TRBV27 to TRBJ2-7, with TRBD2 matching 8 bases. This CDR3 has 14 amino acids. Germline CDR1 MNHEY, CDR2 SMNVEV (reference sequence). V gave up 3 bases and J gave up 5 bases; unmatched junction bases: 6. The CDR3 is CASSFGTRFNEQYF. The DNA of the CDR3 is TGTGCCAGCAGTTTCGGGACTAGATTCAACGAGCAGTACTTC.